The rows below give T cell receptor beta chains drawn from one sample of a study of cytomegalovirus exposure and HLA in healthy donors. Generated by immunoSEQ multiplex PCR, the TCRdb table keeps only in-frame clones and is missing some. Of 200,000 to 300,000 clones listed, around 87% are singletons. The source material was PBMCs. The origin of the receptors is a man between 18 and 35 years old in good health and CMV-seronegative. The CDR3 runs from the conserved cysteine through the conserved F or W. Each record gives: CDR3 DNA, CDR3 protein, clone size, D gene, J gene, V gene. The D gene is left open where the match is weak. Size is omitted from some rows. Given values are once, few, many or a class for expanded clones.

DNA: TGTGCCAGCAGTTTAGTCCAGGTTAGCGAGCAGTACTTC
CDR3: CASSLVQVSEQYF
size: -
D: -
J: TRBJ2-7
V: TRBV27

DNA: TGTGCCAGCAGCCGTCAGGGATTTCAAACAGAGACCCAGTACTTC
CDR3: CASSRQGFQTETQYF
size: -
D: -
J: TRBJ2-5
V: TRBV7-2

DNA: TGTGCCGGGCCTAATCAGCCCCAGCATTTT
CDR3: CAGPNQPQHF
size: few
D: -
J: TRBJ1-5
V: TRBV6-1

DNA: TGTGCCAGCAGCTTGGTTCAGGGCTGGGAGACCCAGTACTTC
CDR3: CASSLVQGWETQYF
size: -
D: -
J: TRBJ2-5
V: TRBV5-8

DNA: TGTGCCAGCAGCGTTTCAACCGGGACAAAGGAGAACTTT
CDR3: CASSVSTGTKENF
size: -
D: -
J: TRBJ2-3
V: TRBV7-9

DNA: TGTGCCAGCAGCTCAAGCTCTAGCGGTTGGACCTACGAGCAGTACTTC
CDR3: CASSSSSSGWTYEQYF
size: -
D: TRBD2
J: TRBJ2-7
V: TRBV7-2

DNA: TGTGCCAGCAGCTTAGTAGCCAAGAACACCGGGGAGCTGTTTTTT
CDR3: CASSLVAKNTGELFF
size: -
D: -
J: TRBJ2-2
V: TRBV7-2

DNA: TGTGCCAGCAGCGCTCCGGGACTAGCGGGAGGAGGGGAGCTGTTTTTT
CDR3: CASSAPGLAGGGELFF
size: -
D: TRBD2
J: TRBJ2-2
V: TRBV9

DNA: TGCGCCAGCAGCCAAGGTACAGAAGCTAACTATGGCTACACCTTC
CDR3: CASSQGTEANYGYTF
size: -
D: -
J: TRBJ1-2
V: TRBV4-3

DNA: TGCGCCAGCCGGGAGAATGAAAAACTGTTTTTT
CDR3: CASRENEKLFF
size: -
D: -
J: TRBJ1-4
V: TRBV5-1

DNA: TGTGCCAGCAGCTTTTTTCTCGGGACTGCCGGGGGGCAGTTCTTC
CDR3: CASSFFLGTAGGQFF
size: once
D: -
J: TRBJ2-1
V: TRBV5-6

DNA: TGTGCCAGCAGCGCAGCGAACACCGGGGAGCTGTTTTTT
CDR3: CASSAANTGELFF
size: few
D: -
J: TRBJ2-2
V: TRBV9

DNA: TGTGCCAGCAGCTCACAGGGTTTCCGATACGAGCAGTACTTC
CDR3: CASSSQGFRYEQYF
size: many
D: -
J: TRBJ2-7
V: TRBV5-6

DNA: TGTGCCAGTGCGCGGGCAACTAATGAAAAACTGTTTTTT
CDR3: CASARATNEKLFF
size: -
D: -
J: TRBJ1-4
V: TRBV2

DNA: TGCGCCAGCAGCCTCTTAGCGGGGGGGATAAATGAGCAGTTCTTC
CDR3: CASSLLAGGINEQFF
size: -
D: TRBD2
J: TRBJ2-1
V: TRBV4-3

DNA: TGCGCCAGCAGCTTCACGGGGGGAACGAACACCGGGGAGCTGTTTTTT
CDR3: CASSFTGGTNTGELFF
size: -
D: TRBD2
J: TRBJ2-2
V: TRBV5-1

DNA: TGCGCCAGCAGCCAAGATCGGGCGGGGGGCCCTTACAATGAGCAGTTCTTC
CDR3: CASSQDRAGGPYNEQFF
size: -
D: TRBD2
J: TRBJ2-1
V: TRBV4-3

DNA: TGTGCCAGCAGCTTAGTTTTGGGACAGACTCAGCCCCAGCATTTT
CDR3: CASSLVLGQTQPQHF
size: few
D: TRBD1
J: TRBJ1-5
V: TRBV7-2

DNA: TGTGCCAGCAGCCCGGACAATCGGAACATTCAGTACTTC
CDR3: CASSPDNRNIQYF
size: -
D: -
J: TRBJ2-4
V: TRBV6-5

DNA: TGTGCCAGCAGCGTAGAGCGGGGGGGCCACAATGAGCAGTTCTTC
CDR3: CASSVERGGHNEQFF
size: -
D: TRBD2
J: TRBJ2-1
V: TRBV9

DNA: TGTGCCAGCTCACCAAACAGGTCGGGCAATGAGCAGTTCTTC
CDR3: CASSPNRSGNEQFF
size: -
D: -
J: TRBJ2-1
V: TRBV18

DNA: TGCGCCAGCAGCCCCGGACAGGGGGGCCATTCACCCCTCCACTTT
CDR3: CASSPGQGGHSPLHF
size: -
D: TRBD1
J: TRBJ1-6
V: TRBV4-1

DNA: TGTGCCAGCAGGAATCAGTACACTGAAGCTTTCTTT
CDR3: CASRNQYTEAFF
size: -
D: -
J: TRBJ1-1
V: TRBV27

DNA: TGTGCCAGCTCACCACAGGGGGCGGCGAACACTGAAGCTTTCTTT
CDR3: CASSPQGAANTEAFF
size: -
D: TRBD1
J: TRBJ1-1
V: TRBV18

DNA: TGTGCCAGCAGGTTACAGGGGGAAGACGAGCAGTACTTC
CDR3: CASRLQGEDEQYF
size: -
D: TRBD1
J: TRBJ2-7
V: TRBV6-6

DNA: TGTGCCACGTCAGGGGGACTGAGTCAGCCCCAGCATTTT
CDR3: CATSGGLSQPQHF
size: once
D: TRBD1
J: TRBJ1-5
V: TRBV27

DNA: TGTGCCAGTAGTATTCAGTATATCCTAGCGGAGGGATACAATGAGCAGTTCTTC
CDR3: CASSIQYILAEGYNEQFF
size: -
D: TRBD2
J: TRBJ2-1
V: TRBV19

DNA: TGCGCCAGCAGCCAAGGACCCGGGACAGTGGTTAGCACAGATACGCAGTATTTT
CDR3: CASSQGPGTVVSTDTQYF
size: -
D: TRBD1
J: TRBJ2-3
V: TRBV4-1

DNA: TGCGCCAGCAGCCCCCTGACAGGGGCGAACACTGAAGCTTTCTTT
CDR3: CASSPLTGANTEAFF
size: -
D: TRBD1
J: TRBJ1-1
V: TRBV5-1

DNA: TGCGCCAGCAGCTCCGACAGGGCCAACAGAGACTATGGCTACACCTTC
CDR3: CASSSDRANRDYGYTF
size: -
D: TRBD1
J: TRBJ1-2
V: TRBV5-1

DNA: TGCGCCAGCAGCTTGGGAGTAGCGGGGGGACTACAAGAGACCCAGTACTTC
CDR3: CASSLGVAGGLQETQYF
size: once
D: TRBD2
J: TRBJ2-5
V: TRBV5-1

DNA: TGTGCCAGCAGCATCACTAGCGGGGGGCAGGCGTTCTTC
CDR3: CASSITSGGQAFF
size: -
D: TRBD2
J: TRBJ2-1
V: TRBV7-2

DNA: TGTGCCAGCATTGGAACAGAGTCCAATGAAAAACTGTTTTTT
CDR3: CASIGTESNEKLFF
size: -
D: -
J: TRBJ1-4
V: TRBV2

DNA: TGTGCCAGCAGCTTCCGGGGATCAGATACGCAGTATTTT
CDR3: CASSFRGSDTQYF
size: -
D: -
J: TRBJ2-3
V: TRBV7-2

DNA: TGTGCCAGCAGTTTGTCTTCTATGAACATTCAGTACTTC
CDR3: CASSLSSMNIQYF
size: once
D: -
J: TRBJ2-4
V: TRBV28

DNA: TGCGCCAGCTCAACAGGGTCCTACGAGCAGTACTTC
CDR3: CASSTGSYEQYF
size: -
D: -
J: TRBJ2-7
V: TRBV10-2

DNA: TGCGCCAGCAGCCAGGATACCCCCGGGGGAGGCGAGCAGTACTTC
CDR3: CASSQDTPGGGEQYF
size: few
D: -
J: TRBJ2-7
V: TRBV4-3

DNA: TGTGCCAGCAGTGAATTTCCCCTCTCTGGGGCCAACGTCCTGACTTTC
CDR3: CASSEFPLSGANVLTF
size: few
D: -
J: TRBJ2-6
V: TRBV6-1

DNA: TGTGCCAGCAGCGTAGGTTCCGGGGGGGCTTTCTTT
CDR3: CASSVGSGGAFF
size: -
D: -
J: TRBJ1-1
V: TRBV9

DNA: TGTGCCAGCATTCAGAGCTCAACTCGGAGGGAGACCCAGTACTTC
CDR3: CASIQSSTRRETQYF
size: -
D: -
J: TRBJ2-5
V: TRBV6-6

DNA: TGCGCCAGCAGCCAAGTGGCTAGCGGGGTACCCTACAATGAGCAGTTCTTC
CDR3: CASSQVASGVPYNEQFF
size: -
D: TRBD2
J: TRBJ2-1
V: TRBV4-1

DNA: TGTGCCAGCAGCTTAGGCCGGACAGGGGGCGCGTCAACTAATGAAAAACTGTTTTTT
CDR3: CASSLGRTGGASTNEKLFF
size: once
D: TRBD1
J: TRBJ1-4
V: TRBV7-9

DNA: TGCGCCAGCAGGCCTTTGCCGGGACAGGTCAACACCGGGGAGCTGTTTTTT
CDR3: CASRPLPGQVNTGELFF
size: -
D: TRBD1
J: TRBJ2-2
V: TRBV5-1